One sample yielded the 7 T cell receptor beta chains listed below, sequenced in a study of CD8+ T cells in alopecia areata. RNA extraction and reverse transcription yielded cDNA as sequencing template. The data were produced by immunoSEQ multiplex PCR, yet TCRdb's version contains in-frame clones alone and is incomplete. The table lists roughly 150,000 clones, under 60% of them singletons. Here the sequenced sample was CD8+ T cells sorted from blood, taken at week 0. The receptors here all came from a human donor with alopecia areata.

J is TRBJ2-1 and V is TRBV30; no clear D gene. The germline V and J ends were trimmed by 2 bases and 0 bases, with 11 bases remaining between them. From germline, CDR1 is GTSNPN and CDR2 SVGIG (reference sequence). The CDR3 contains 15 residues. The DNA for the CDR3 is TGTGCCTGGAGTACGGGCCTGAGCTCCTACAATGAGCAGTTCTTC. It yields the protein CAWSTGLSSYNEQFF.

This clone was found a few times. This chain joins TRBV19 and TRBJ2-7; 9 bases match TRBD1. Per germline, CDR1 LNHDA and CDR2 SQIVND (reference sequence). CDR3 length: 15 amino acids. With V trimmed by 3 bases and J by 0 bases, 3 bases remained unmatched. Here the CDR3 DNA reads TGTGCCAGTAGTATCGGACAGGGGAGCTCCTACGAGCAGTACTTC. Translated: CASSIGQGSSYEQYF.

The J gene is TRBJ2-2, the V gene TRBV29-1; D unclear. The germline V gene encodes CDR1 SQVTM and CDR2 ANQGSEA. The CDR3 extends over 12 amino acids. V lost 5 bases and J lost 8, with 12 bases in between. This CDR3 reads CSVTALQGELFF. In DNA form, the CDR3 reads TGCAGCGTTACTGCGTTGCAGGGGGAGCTGTTTTTT.

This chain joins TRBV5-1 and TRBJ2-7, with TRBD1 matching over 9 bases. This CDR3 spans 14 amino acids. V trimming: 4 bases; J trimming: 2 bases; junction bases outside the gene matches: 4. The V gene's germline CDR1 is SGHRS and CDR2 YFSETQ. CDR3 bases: TGCGCCAGCAGCGTCGGACAGGGGCCCTACGAGCAGTACTTC. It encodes CASSVGQGPYEQYF.

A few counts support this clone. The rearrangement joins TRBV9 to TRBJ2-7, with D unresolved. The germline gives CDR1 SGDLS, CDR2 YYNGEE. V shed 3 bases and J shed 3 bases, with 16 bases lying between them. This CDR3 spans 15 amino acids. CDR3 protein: CASSARPDFLYEQYF. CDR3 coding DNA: TGTGCCAGCAGCGCCCGACCCGATTTTCTCTACGAGCAGTACTTC.

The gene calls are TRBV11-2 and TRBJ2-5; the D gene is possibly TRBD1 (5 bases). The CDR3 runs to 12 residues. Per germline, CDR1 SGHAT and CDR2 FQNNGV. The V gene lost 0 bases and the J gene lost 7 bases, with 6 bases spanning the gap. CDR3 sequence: CASSLDGATQYF. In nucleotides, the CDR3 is TGTGCCAGCAGCTTAGATGGGGCGACCCAGTACTTC.

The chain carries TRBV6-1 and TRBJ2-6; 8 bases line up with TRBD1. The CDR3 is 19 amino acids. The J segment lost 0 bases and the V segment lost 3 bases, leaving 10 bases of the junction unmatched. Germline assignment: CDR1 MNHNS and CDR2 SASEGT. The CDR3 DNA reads TGTGCCAGCAGTGACACGGACAGGGACCACTTCTCTGGGGCCAACGTCCTGACTTTC. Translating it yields CASSDTDRDHFSGANVLTF.